Listed here is a single T cell receptor beta chain. This was a deep-level run. Genomic DNA from each subset was divided evenly over several immunoSEQ plates. The assay was immunoSEQ multiplex PCR, and TCRdb's table has in-frame clones only and misses some. The sample carries some 2,100,000 clones, about 94% recorded once. The source of the sample is a study of shared clonotypes between healthy human individuals. Across the study: Every donor yielded three CD4 naive, three CD4 memory, two CD8 naive and one CD8 memory plate.

Each donor was a Caucasian adult residing in Nashville, Tennessee. The V end lost 7 bases, the J end lost 3 bases, and 11 bases lay between the germline ends. Germline CDR1 and CDR2: SGDLS and YYNGEE. The CDR3 totals 13 residues. Sequenced material: naive CD4+ T cells sorted from blood. The subset: CD45RA+ positively selected. J is TRBJ2-1 and V is TRBV9; D is unclear. The clonotype comes from a man between 18 and 29 years old in good health. The CDR3 loop reads CASSEFGYNEQFF. The CDR3, as DNA: TGTGCCAGCTCAGAGTTTGGCTACAATGAGCAGTTCTTC.